The clone carrying this TCR beta chain was detected only once. These data originate in a study of T cell responses to AZD1222 COVID-19 vaccine. V was pared by 3 bases and J by 6 bases, with 21 bases between. This CDR3 is 17 amino acids long. Germline CDR1 is MNHNS and CDR2 is SASEGT. Libraries were prepared by immunoSEQ multiplex PCR; TCRdb keeps only in-frame clonotypes and omits some of them. The sample lists under 150,000 clones, 85% to 90% occurring once. The sequenced sample was peripheral blood, obtained 28 days after the second AZD1222 dose. The chain combines TRBV6-1 with TRBJ1-5; maybe TRBD1 (6 bases). The sequence was collected from an adult who received the AZD1222 COVID-19 vaccine. The DNA for the CDR3 is TGTGCCAGCAGTGATCGGGACACCGTAAAGTTGGGTCAGCCCCAGCATTTT. Residues: CASSDRDTVKLGQPQHF.